Shown below are 4 T cell receptor beta chains from a single sample sequenced in a study of cytomegalovirus exposure and HLA in healthy donors. TCRdb's table, derived via immunoSEQ multiplex PCR, lists solely in-frame clones and lacks some. The table records 200,000 to 300,000 clones, less than 95% of them present only once. Sequenced: PBMCs. Source of these receptors: a young woman in good health and CMV-seronegative.

The V and J genes are TRBV7-9 and TRBJ2-1, with D unclear. In germline, CDR1 is SEHNR, CDR2 FQNEAQ (reference sequence). With 0 bases removed from V and 8 bases from J, the gap between germline ends came to 8 bases. The CDR3 is 13 residues long. CDR3 in DNA: TGTGCCAGCAGCTTAGCTCTAGAGGATGAGCAGTTCTTC. It yields the protein CASSLALEDEQFF.

The chain recombines TRBV4-2 with TRBJ2-2; 8 bases match TRBD2. Germline CDR1 is LGHNA and CDR2 is YNFKEQ. Trimming took 0 bases from V and 6 from J; bases not matched to a gene: 9. CDR3 length: 17 residues. This CDR3 reads CASSQDFSGTLAGELFF. The CDR3 coding sequence is TGTGCCAGCAGCCAAGATTTTAGCGGGACCCTCGCCGGGGAGCTGTTTTTT.

The rearrangement links TRBV11-2 to TRBJ2-5; D gene ambiguous. This CDR3 is 12 amino acids long. The germline V and J ends were trimmed by 3 bases and 5 bases, with 7 bases remaining between them. CDR1 is SGHAT, CDR2 FQNNGV, per germline. CDR3: CASSFRAETQYF. CDR3 nucleotides: TGTGCCAGCAGCTTTAGGGCGGAGACCCAGTACTTC.

V is TRBV7-3 and J is TRBJ2-4; perhaps TRBD1 as D (5 bases). The V and J ends lost 7 bases and 0 bases respectively, with 19 bases between them. Germline CDR1 and CDR2: SGHTA and FQGTGA. The CDR3 has 17 residues. The CDR3: CASTELQDHLAKNIQYF. The CDR3 nucleotides are TGTGCCAGCACCGAATTACAGGACCATCTAGCCAAAAACATTCAGTACTTC.